These 26 T cell receptor beta chains came from one sample sequenced in a study of cytomegalovirus exposure and HLA in healthy donors. This PCR relied on a set of 60 Vbeta primers and 13 Jbeta primers. TCRdb's table, derived via immunoSEQ multiplex PCR, lists solely in-frame clones and lacks some. The sample holds roughly 200,000 clones, 80% to 90% seen once. Sequenced sample: PBMCs. The origin of the receptors is a woman younger than 45 in good health and CMV-seronegative.

The chain has TRBV19 and TRBJ2-2; TRBD1 agrees at 7 bases. After removal of 5 bases from V and 6 bases from J, the junction contained 6 bases not matched to a gene. Looked up from germline, CDR1 is LNHDA and CDR2 is SQIVND (reference sequence). The CDR3 has 14 amino acids. CDR3 sequence: CASSSRQGAGELFF. DNA for the CDR3: TGTGCCAGTAGTTCACGACAGGGAGCCGGGGAGCTGTTTTTT.

The V gene is TRBV5-1, the J gene TRBJ2-2; TRBD2 might be the D (6 bases). The V end lost 4 bases, the J end lost 5 bases, and 12 bases lay between the germline ends. Germline loops: CDR1 SGHRS, CDR2 YFSETQ. This CDR3 region has 14 residues. This CDR3 reads CASSGGTSTGELFF. The CDR3 coding sequence is TGCGCCAGCAGCGGCGGGACCTCAACCGGGGAGCTGTTTTTT.

CDR3 DNA: TGTGCCAGCAGGTTCGTGGTAGCGAAGACCTACGAGCAGTACTTC. Protein: CASRFVVAKTYEQYF. The V gene is TRBV6-4, the J gene TRBJ2-7; D may be TRBD2 (5 bases). CDR1 and CDR2 from the germline V gene are MRHNA and SNTAGT. The CDR3 contains 15 residues. Trimming removed 6 bases at V and 2 bases at J, with 17 bases between.

V and J are TRBV7-2 and TRBJ1-3; D gene unclear. Trimming removed 3 bases from V and 10 bases from J, with 13 bases in between. This CDR3 comprises 13 residues. Germline CDR1 and CDR2: SGHTA and FQGNSA. CDR3 residues: CASSLLDGVTIYF. For the CDR3, the DNA is TGTGCCAGCAGCTTGCTCGACGGGGTAACCATATATTTT.

The CDR3 DNA sequence: TGTGCCAGCAGCCTCGCTTTAGCGGGGAGGACTGAAGCTTTCTTT. It codes for CASSLALAGRTEAFF. The rearrangement uses TRBV11-2 and TRBJ1-1; D remains unclear. This CDR3 has 15 amino acids. Trimming cost V 5 bases and J 5 bases, with 18 bases left between them. Germline V gene lookup returns CDR1 SGHAT and CDR2 FQNNGV.

This clone has just a few counts. The chain recombines TRBV7-9 with TRBJ2-7; 9 bases are a match to TRBD2. Trimming at V came to 4 bases and at J to 5 bases, leaving 6 bases not matched to a gene. The CDR3 is made up of 14 amino acids. Germline assignment: CDR1 SEHNR and CDR2 FQNEAQ (reference sequence). In DNA, the CDR3 is TGTGCCAGCAGCTATAGCGGGAGAGGAGACGAGCAGTACTTC. It yields the protein CASSYSGRGDEQYF.

The chain links TRBV6-4 to TRBJ2-1; the match to TRBD2 covers 11 bases. Trimming removed 4 bases from V and 8 bases from J; junction bases left unmatched: 7. Germline-derived CDR1 and CDR2 are MRHNA and SNTAGT. The CDR3 totals 15 residues. CDR3 DNA: TGTGCCAGCAGTGCGGGTAGCGGGAGGGCTCATGAGCAGTTCTTC. Encoded protein: CASSAGSGRAHEQFF.

This chain uses TRBV2 with TRBJ2-3; 10 nucleotides align to TRBD1. The CDR3 consists of 14 residues. Germline lookup yields CDR1 SNHLY and CDR2 FYNNEI. The V segment lost 5 bases and the J segment 4 bases; nucleotides outside the gene matches: 3. The CDR3 sequence is CASSPDRGADTQYF. In DNA, the CDR3 is TGTGCCAGCAGTCCGGACAGGGGGGCAGATACGCAGTATTTT.

Comments on this clone: At one end the junction does not follow the germline gene, possibly because of a read error. The V gene is TRBV4-2, the J gene TRBJ1-2; TRBD1 agrees at 7 bases. The germline V gene has CDR1 LGHNA and CDR2 YNFKEQ. The length of the CDR3 is 15 residues. CDR3 in amino acids: CASSQAQGQIYVYTF. The CDR3 DNA reads TGTGCCAGCAGCCAAGCCCAGGGACAGATCTATGTCTACACCTTC.

The J gene is TRBJ2-5, the V gene TRBV5-1; TRBD1 matches at 7 bases. V was pared by 2 bases and J by 4 bases, with 8 bases of the junction left unmatched. The V gene's germline CDR1 is SGHRS and CDR2 YFSETQ. The CDR3 contains 15 residues. The CDR3 spells CASSFEGGVGETQYF. The CDR3 coding sequence is TGCGCCAGCAGCTTTGAAGGGGGCGTGGGAGAGACCCAGTACTTC.

The chain combines TRBV7-9 with TRBJ1-1; 7 positions agree with TRBD1. Germline V gene lookup returns CDR1 SEHNR and CDR2 FQNEAQ (reference sequence). J was trimmed by 4 bases and V by 1 base; bases with no gene match: 9. The CDR3 has 16 amino acids. CDR3 coding DNA: TGTGCCAGCAGCTTAGTCCGACAGGGTCTGAGCACTGAAGCTTTCTTT. Translation: CASSLVRQGLSTEAFF. Together with reference TRBV7-9 and TRBJ1-1, the CDR3 gives the full variable domain: DTGVSQNPRHKITKRGQNVTFRCDPISEHNRLYWYRQTLGQGPEFLTYFQNEAQLEKSRLLSDRFSAERPKGSFSTLEIQRTEQGDSAMYLCASSLVRQGLSTEAFFGQGTRLTVV.

The table lists this clone with a few counts. The chain couples TRBV6-1 to TRBJ1-3; D remains ambiguous. CDR1 MNHNS and CDR2 SASEGT come from the germline V gene. The CDR3 is 15 amino acids. Trimming removed 0 bases at V and 5 bases at J, with 11 bases between. CDR3: CASSEAGGGRNTIYF. CDR3 coding DNA: TGTGCCAGCAGTGAAGCGGGAGGCGGAAGAAACACCATATATTTT.

Only a few counts were recorded for this clone. The chain uses TRBV6-6 and TRBJ1-4; maybe TRBD1 (6 bases). The CDR3 totals 14 residues. CDR1 and CDR2 (germline): MNHNY, SVGAGI (reference sequence). The ends were cut back, 2 bases at V and 4 bases at J, with 8 bases in the middle. CDR3 residues: CASSYRGNNEKLFF. The CDR3 nucleotides read TGTGCCAGCAGTTACAGGGGGAATAATGAAAAACTGTTTTTT.

V is TRBV5-1 and J is TRBJ1-1, with 8 bases lining up with TRBD1. The V segment lost 4 bases and the J segment 4 bases; nucleotides outside the gene matches: 6. This CDR3 comprises 14 residues. Germline assignment: CDR1 SGHRS and CDR2 YFSETQ. The CDR3 nucleotides read TGCGCCAGCAGCCCTATACAGGGGGGCACTGAAGCTTTCTTT. Translating it yields CASSPIQGGTEAFF.

The J gene is TRBJ2-1, the V gene TRBV9; TRBD1 is a possible D gene (6 bases). The germline CDR1 and CDR2 sequences are SGDLS and YYNGEE. CDR3 length: 14 amino acids. The V gene lost 4 bases and the J gene lost 8 bases, with 16 bases spanning the gap. The CDR3 reads CASSSGARVDEQFF. CDR3 bases: TGTGCCAGCAGCTCAGGGGCTAGGGTAGATGAGCAGTTCTTC.

J is TRBJ1-5 and V is TRBV23-1; D may be TRBD1 (5 bases). TRBV23-1 is treated as an ORF (open reading frame) with a function not yet certain. The CDR3 has 14 amino acids. V gave up 10 bases and J gave up 2 bases, with 15 bases separating them. CDR3 DNA sequence: TGCGCCAATACGGGGACTCTAGGCAATCAGCCCCAGCATTTT. The encoded protein is CANTGTLGNQPQHF.

This clone was recorded once. This chain connects TRBV6-5 to TRBJ2-1; D is perhaps TRBD2 (5 bases). Germline CDR1 is MNHEY and CDR2 is SVGAGI. The CDR3 is 12 residues long. The ends were cut back, 4 bases at V and 8 bases at J, with 9 bases in the middle. The chain's CDR3 is CASSSKRHEQFF. In DNA form, the CDR3 reads TGTGCCAGCAGTTCCAAGCGGCATGAGCAGTTCTTC.

J is TRBJ1-2 and V is TRBV28; possibly TRBD1 for D (5 bases). Germline V gene lookup returns CDR1 MDHEN and CDR2 SYDVKM. The CDR3 has 14 residues. V was cut by 6 bases and J by 0 bases, with 11 bases left in between. CDR3 amino acids: CASRGGETNYGYTF. CDR3 nucleotides: TGTGCCAGCAGGGGGGGGGAGACTAACTATGGCTACACCTTC.

This rearrangement joins TRBV18 to TRBJ2-6, with TRBD1 matching over 7 bases. This CDR3 comprises 17 residues. CDR1 KGHSH and CDR2 LQKENI come from the germline V gene. The V and J ends lost 4 bases and 0 bases, in that order; junction bases with no gene match: 6. In DNA, the CDR3 is TGTGCCAGCTCACGACTGGGACAGACCTCTGGGGCCAACGTCCTGACTTTC. Protein product: CASSRLGQTSGANVLTF.

The V and J genes are TRBV5-1 and TRBJ2-3, with a weak D call TRBD1 (6 bases). The CDR3 loop spans 17 amino acids. Between the trimmed V and J ends, which lost 4 bases and 2 bases, there was a span of 20 bases. Germline assignment: CDR1 SGHRS and CDR2 YFSETQ. The CDR3 spells CASSPTPDRANTDTQYF. DNA for the CDR3: TGCGCCAGCAGCCCCACTCCGGACAGAGCCAACACAGATACGCAGTATTTT.

This chain connects TRBV11-2 to TRBJ2-3; possibly TRBD1 for D (5 bases). Trimming stripped 2 bases from V and 0 bases from J, with 6 bases between. Per germline, CDR1 SGHAT and CDR2 FQNNGV. CDR3 length: 14 residues. The CDR3 spells CASSLRGSTDTQYF. As DNA, the CDR3 is TGTGCCAGCAGCTTAAGGGGTAGCACAGATACGCAGTATTTT.

As concerns this clone: The sample carries other DNA sequences with the same CDR3. The gene calls are TRBV5-4 and TRBJ2-5, with no clear D. CDR1 and CDR2 from the germline V gene are SGHNT and YYREEE (reference sequence). V lost 0 bases to trimming and J lost 1 base, with 7 bases between them. This CDR3 is built from 14 residues. CDR3 DNA: TGTGCCAGCAGCTTGGGCAGACTCCAAGAGACCCAGTACTTC. The encoded protein is CASSLGRLQETQYF.

There are a few counts of this clone. This chain connects TRBV6-5 to TRBJ2-1; D is possibly TRBD1 (7 bases). This CDR3 has 16 amino acids. V lost 2 bases, J lost 9 bases, and 20 bases lay in between. CDR1 and CDR2 (germline): MNHEY, SVGAGI. Here the CDR3 reads CASSYRRGTAYVEQFF. The DNA for the CDR3 is TGTGCCAGCAGTTACCGGAGGGGGACAGCATATGTTGAGCAGTTCTTC.

The chain joins TRBV6-6 to TRBJ2-7; 11 bases line up with TRBD2. The CDR3 spans 16 residues. Germline loops: CDR1 MNHNY, CDR2 SVGAGI (reference sequence). The junction had 6 bases not matched to a gene; V was cut back by 2 bases and J by 3 bases. CDR3 residues: CASSYPGTSGSYEQYF. CDR3 DNA: TGTGCCAGCAGTTACCCGGGTACTAGCGGGAGCTACGAGCAGTACTTC.

V is TRBV28 and J is TRBJ2-5; 8 bases match TRBD2. V dropped 3 bases and J dropped 1; count of bases not matched to a gene: 7. There are 16 residues in the CDR3. The germline V gene has CDR1 MDHEN and CDR2 SYDVKM. The CDR3 region is CASSFGAGGLQETQYF. Written as DNA, the CDR3 is TGTGCCAGCAGTTTTGGGGCGGGGGGACTCCAAGAGACCCAGTACTTC. The variable domain in full, with the rest retrieved from reference TRBV28 and TRBJ2-5, is DVKVTQSSRYLVKRTGEKVFLECVQDMDHENMFWYRQDPGLGLRLIYFSYDVKMKEKGDIPEGYSVSREKKERFSLILESASTNQTSMYLCASSFGAGGLQETQYFGPGTRLLVL.

This clone was seen a handful of times. The V call is TRBV11-2, the J call TRBJ2-3; possibly TRBD2 for D (6 bases). Per germline, CDR1 SGHAT and CDR2 FQNNGV. The V and J ends lost 5 bases and 5 bases respectively, with 17 bases between them. The CDR3 totals 15 residues. CDR3: CASSLKDYEGDTQYF. CDR3 DNA: TGTGCCAGCAGCCTCAAGGACTACGAGGGAGATACGCAGTATTTT.